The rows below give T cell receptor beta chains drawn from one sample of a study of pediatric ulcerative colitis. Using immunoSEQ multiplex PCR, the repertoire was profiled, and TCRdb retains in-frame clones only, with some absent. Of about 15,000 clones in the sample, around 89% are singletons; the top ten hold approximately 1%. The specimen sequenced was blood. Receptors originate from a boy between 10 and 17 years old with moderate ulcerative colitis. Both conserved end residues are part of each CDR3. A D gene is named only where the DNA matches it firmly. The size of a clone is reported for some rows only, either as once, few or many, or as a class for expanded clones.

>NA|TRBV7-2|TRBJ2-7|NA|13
TGTGCCAGCAGCCTCGGGCGGCTCTACGAGCAGTACTTC
CASSLGRLYEQYF
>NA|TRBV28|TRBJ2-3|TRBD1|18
TGTGCCAGCAAAACGGGACAGGCCCCTATTCGAGAGGAAGATACGCAGTATTTT
CASKTGQAPIREEDTQYF
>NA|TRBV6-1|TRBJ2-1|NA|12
TGTGCCAGCAGGCTACCCGGGGGTGAGCAGTTCTTC
CASRLPGGEQFF
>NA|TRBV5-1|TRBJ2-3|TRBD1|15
TGCGCCAGCAGCTTACAGGGGGCATTAACAGATACGCAGTATTTT
CASSLQGALTDTQYF
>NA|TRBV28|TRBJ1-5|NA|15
TGTGCCAGCAGTTTTAACCGGTTTTATGATCAGCCCCAGCATTTT
CASSFNRFYDQPQHF
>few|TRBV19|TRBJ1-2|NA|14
TGTGCCAGTTGGCGTGGGGCCACTAACTATGGCTACACCTTC
CASWRGATNYGYTF
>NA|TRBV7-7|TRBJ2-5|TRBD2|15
TGTGCTAGCAGCCTGGGACTAGCGGGGGAAGAGACCCAGTACTTC
CASSLGLAGEETQYF
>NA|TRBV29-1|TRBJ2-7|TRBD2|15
TGCAGCGGCCCCGGAAGGGGAGGGAGCTCCTACGAGCAGTACTTC
CSGPGRGGSSYEQYF
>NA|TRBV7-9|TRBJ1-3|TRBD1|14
TGTGCCACCCCGACAGGGAACTCTGGAAACACCATATATTTT
CATPTGNSGNTIYF
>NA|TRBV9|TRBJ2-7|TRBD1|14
TGTGCCAGCAGCGCGGGACAGGTCAACTACGAGCAGTACTTC
CASSAGQVNYEQYF
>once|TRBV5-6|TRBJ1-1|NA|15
TGTGCCAGCAGCCCCAGAGTCGGCGGAGGGACTGAAGCTTTCTTT
CASSPRVGGGTEAFF
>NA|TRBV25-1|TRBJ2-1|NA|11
TGTGCCAGCAGTGAACCCAATGAGCAGTTCTTC
CASSEPNEQFF
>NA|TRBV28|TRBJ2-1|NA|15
TGTGCCAGCAGTTTACCGACTAGACCTTACAATGAGCAGTTCTTC
CASSLPTRPYNEQFF
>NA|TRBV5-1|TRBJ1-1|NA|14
TGCGCCAGCAGCTTGGTCAGGGATGGCACTGAAGCTTTCTTT
CASSLVRDGTEAFF
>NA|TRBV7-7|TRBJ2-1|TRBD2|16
TGTGCCAGCAGCTTAGCACTAGCGGGAGGCTACAATGAGCAGTTCTTC
CASSLALAGGYNEQFF
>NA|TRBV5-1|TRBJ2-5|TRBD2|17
TGCGCCAGCAGCTTACAAGCGGATGCGGGAGGTCCCGAGACCCAGTACTTC
CASSLQADAGGPETQYF
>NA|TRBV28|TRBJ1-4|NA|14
TGTGCCAGCACTGGGTTGGGGATGAGGGAAAAACTGTTTTTT
CASTGLGMREKLFF
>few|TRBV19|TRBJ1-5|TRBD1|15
TGTGCCAGTAGTATAGAGGGCAGGGGGGGTCAGCCCCAGCATTTT
CASSIEGRGGQPQHF
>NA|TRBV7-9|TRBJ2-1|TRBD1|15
TGTGCCAGCAGCCCAGACAGGGGTGGGTACAATGAGCAGTTCTTC
CASSPDRGGYNEQFF
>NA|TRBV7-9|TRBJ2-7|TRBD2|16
TGTGCCAGCAAAGGGTCACCCCGGGGGGACCCCTACGAGCAGTACTTC
CASKGSPRGDPYEQYF
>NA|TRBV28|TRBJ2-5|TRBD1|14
TGTGCCAGCAGTTTTATACAGGGGGTAGAGACCCAGTACTTC
CASSFIQGVETQYF
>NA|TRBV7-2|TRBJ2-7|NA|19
TGTGCCAGCAGCTTCCCACCCGGGACTCAGGGCGATGCCTCCTACGAGCAGTACTTC
CASSFPPGTQGDASYEQYF